This TCR beta chain derives from a study of shared clonotypes between healthy human individuals. Study-wide background: Each donor had three CD4 naive, three CD4 memory, two CD8 naive and one CD8 memory plate. Study conclusions and caveats: Roughly 5% of naive CD4 clonotypes were shared across a few donors.

In the naive CD8 group, cells lacked CD45RO and were positively selected for CCR7, so terminally differentiated effector memory CD45RA+ cells were left out. Across several immunoSEQ plates, the genomic DNA of each subset was split evenly. TCRdb's table, derived via immunoSEQ multiplex PCR, lists solely in-frame clones and lacks some. The sample carries roughly 590,000 clones, 95% to 96% recorded once. Germline V lookup: CDR1 SGHDT, CDR2 YYEEEE. The CDR3 consists of 15 residues. The J segment lost 3 bases and the V segment lost 1 base, leaving 1 base of the junction unmatched. Worth noting for this clone: The antigen is undetermined.

The sample consisted of naive CD8+ T cells sorted from blood. V and J are TRBV5-6 and TRBJ2-1; TRBD2 agrees at 10 bases. The source of this sequence is a woman in her twenties or thirties in good health. CDR3 loop: CASSLTSGVYNEQFF. DNA for the CDR3: TGTGCCAGCAGCTTGACTAGCGGGGTCTACAATGAGCAGTTCTTC.